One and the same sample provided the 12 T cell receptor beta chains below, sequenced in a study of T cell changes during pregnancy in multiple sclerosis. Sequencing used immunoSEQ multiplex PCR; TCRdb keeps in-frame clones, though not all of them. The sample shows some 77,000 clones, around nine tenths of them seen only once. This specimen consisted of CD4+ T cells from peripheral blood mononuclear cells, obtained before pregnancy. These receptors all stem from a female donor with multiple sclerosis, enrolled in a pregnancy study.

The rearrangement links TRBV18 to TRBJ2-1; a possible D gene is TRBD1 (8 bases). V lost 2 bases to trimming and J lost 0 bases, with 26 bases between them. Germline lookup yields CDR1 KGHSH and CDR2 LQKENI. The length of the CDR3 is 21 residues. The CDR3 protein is CASSPANRGVSSGSSYNEQFF. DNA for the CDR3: TGTGCCAGCTCACCAGCAAACAGGGGGGTCTCTAGCGGCAGCTCCTACAATGAGCAGTTCTTC.

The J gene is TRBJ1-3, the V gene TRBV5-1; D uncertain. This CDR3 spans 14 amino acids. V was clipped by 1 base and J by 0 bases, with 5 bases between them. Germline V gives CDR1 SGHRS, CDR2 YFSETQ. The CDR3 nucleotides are TGCGCCAGCAGCTTGTCAGGCTCTGGAAACACCATATATTTT. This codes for CASSLSGSGNTIYF.

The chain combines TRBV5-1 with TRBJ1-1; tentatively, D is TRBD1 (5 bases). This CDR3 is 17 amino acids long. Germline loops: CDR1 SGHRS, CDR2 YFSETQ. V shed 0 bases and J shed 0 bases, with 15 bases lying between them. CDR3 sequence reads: CASSLAGWGDLNTEAFF. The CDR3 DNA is TGCGCCAGCAGCTTGGCCGGTTGGGGGGATTTGAACACTGAAGCTTTCTTT.

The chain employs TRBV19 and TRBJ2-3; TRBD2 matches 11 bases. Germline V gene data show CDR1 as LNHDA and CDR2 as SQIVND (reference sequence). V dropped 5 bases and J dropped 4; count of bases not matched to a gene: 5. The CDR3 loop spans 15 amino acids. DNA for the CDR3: TGTGCCAGTAGTCGTACTAGCGGGAGTGCAGATACGCAGTATTTT. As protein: CASSRTSGSADTQYF.

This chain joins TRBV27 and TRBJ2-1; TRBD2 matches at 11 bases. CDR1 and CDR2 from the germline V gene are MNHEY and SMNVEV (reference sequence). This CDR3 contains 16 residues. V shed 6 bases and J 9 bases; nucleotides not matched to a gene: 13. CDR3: CASSLRGTSGGREQFF. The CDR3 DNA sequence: TGTGCCAGCAGCTTACGGGGGACTAGCGGTGGTCGTGAGCAGTTCTTC.

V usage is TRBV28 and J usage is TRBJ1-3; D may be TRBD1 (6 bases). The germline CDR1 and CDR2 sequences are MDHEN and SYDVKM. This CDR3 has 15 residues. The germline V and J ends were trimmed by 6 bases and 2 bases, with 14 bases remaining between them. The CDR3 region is CASRSGQLAGNTIYF. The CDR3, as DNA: TGTGCCAGCAGGTCCGGACAGCTGGCTGGAAACACCATATATTTT.

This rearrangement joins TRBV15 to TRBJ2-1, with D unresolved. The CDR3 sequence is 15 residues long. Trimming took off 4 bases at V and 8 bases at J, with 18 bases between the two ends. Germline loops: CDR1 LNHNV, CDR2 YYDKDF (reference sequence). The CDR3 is CATSTRVFLADEQFF. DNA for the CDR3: TGTGCCACCAGCACTCGGGTCTTTCTCGCCGATGAGCAGTTCTTC. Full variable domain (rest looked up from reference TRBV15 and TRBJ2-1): DAMVIQNPRYQVTQFGKPVTLSCSQTLNHNVMYWYQQKSSQAPKLLFHYYDKDFNNEADTPDNFQSRRPNTSFCFLDIRSPGLGDTAMYLCATSTRVFLADEQFFGPGTRLTVL.

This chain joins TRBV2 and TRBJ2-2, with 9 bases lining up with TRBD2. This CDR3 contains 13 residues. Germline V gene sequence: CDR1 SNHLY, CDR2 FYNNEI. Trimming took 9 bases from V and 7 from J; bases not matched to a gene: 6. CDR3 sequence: CARSGGLGGELFF. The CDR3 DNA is TGTGCCAGAAGCGGGGGGTTGGGCGGGGAGCTGTTTTTT.

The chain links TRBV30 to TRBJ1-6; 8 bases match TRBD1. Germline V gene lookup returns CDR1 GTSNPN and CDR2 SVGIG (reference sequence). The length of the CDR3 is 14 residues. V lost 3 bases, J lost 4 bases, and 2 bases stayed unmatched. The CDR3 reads CAWRTGGYNSPLHF. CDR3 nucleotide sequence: TGTGCCTGGAGAACAGGGGGGTATAATTCACCCCTCCACTTT.

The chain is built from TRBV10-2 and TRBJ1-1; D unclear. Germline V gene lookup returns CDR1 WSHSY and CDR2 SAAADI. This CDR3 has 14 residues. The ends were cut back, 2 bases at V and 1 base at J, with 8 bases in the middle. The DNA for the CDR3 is TGCGCCAGCAGTGAGCCGAGAGGGAACACTGAAGCTTTCTTT. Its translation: CASSEPRGNTEAFF.

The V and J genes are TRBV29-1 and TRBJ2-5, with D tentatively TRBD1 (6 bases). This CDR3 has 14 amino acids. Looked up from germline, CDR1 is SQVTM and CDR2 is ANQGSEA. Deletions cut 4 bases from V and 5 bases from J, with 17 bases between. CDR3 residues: CSVGGWGRRETQYF. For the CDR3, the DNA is TGCAGCGTTGGAGGGTGGGGGCGCCGGGAGACCCAGTACTTC. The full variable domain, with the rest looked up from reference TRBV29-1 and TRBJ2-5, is SAVISQKPSRDICQRGTSLTIQCQVDSQVTMMFWYRQQPGQSLTLIATANQGSEATYESGFVIDKFPISRPNLTFSTLTVSNMSPEDSSIYLCSVGGWGRRETQYFGPGTRLLVL.

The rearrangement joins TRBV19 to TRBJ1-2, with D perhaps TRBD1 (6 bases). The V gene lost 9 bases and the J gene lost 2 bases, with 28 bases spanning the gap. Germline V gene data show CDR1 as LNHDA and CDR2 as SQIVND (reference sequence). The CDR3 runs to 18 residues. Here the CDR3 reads CASRRAGAPRVTNYGYTF. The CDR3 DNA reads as TGTGCCAGCAGACGTGCGGGGGCCCCCCGGGTTACCAACTATGGCTACACCTTC.